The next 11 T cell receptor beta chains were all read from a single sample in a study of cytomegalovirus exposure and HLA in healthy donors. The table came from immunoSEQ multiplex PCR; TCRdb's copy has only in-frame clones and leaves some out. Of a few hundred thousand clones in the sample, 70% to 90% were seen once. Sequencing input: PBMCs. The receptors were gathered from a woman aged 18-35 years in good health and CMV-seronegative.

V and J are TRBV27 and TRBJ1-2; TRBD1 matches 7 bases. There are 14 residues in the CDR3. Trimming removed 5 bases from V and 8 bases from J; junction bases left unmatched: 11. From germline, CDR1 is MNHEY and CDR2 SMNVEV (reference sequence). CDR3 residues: CASSPGTAIIGYTF. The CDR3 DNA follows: TGTGCCAGCAGTCCGGGGACAGCTATTATCGGCTACACCTTC.

CDR3 loop: CAWGTGANQPQHF. Written as DNA, the CDR3 is TGTGCCTGGGGGACAGGGGCGAATCAGCCCCAGCATTTT. The rearrangement uses TRBV30 and TRBJ1-5; the match to TRBD1 covers 10 bases. The V gene's germline CDR1 is GTSNPN and CDR2 SVGIG (reference sequence). CDR3 length equals 13 residues. The junction had 2 bases not matched to a gene; V was cut back by 5 bases and J by 4 bases.

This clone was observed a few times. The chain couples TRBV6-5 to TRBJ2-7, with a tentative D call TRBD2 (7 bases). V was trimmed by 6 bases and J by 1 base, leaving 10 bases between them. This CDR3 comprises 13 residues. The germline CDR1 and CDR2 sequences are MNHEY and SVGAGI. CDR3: CASSAGASYEQYF. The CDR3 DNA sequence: TGTGCCAGCAGCGCGGGGGCTTCCTACGAGCAGTACTTC.

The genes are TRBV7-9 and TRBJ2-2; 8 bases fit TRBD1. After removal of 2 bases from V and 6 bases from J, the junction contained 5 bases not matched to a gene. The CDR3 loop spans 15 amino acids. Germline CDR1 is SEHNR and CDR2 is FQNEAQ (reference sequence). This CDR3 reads CASSLRQGFPGELFF. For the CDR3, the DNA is TGTGCCAGCAGCTTACGACAGGGGTTCCCCGGGGAGCTGTTTTTT.

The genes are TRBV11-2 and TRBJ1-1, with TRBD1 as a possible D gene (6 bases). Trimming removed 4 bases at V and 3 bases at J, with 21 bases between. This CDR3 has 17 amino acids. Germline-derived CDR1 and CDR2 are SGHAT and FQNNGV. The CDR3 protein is CASSSTPSQGYDTEAFF. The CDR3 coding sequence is TGTGCCAGCAGCTCTACCCCATCCCAGGGGTACGACACTGAAGCTTTCTTT. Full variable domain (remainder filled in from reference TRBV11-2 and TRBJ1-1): EAGVAQSPRYKIIEKRQSVAFWCNPISGHATLYWYQQILGQGPKLLIQFQNNGVVDDSQLPKDRFSAERLKGVDSTLKIQPAKLEDSAVYLCASSSTPSQGYDTEAFFGQGTRLTVV.

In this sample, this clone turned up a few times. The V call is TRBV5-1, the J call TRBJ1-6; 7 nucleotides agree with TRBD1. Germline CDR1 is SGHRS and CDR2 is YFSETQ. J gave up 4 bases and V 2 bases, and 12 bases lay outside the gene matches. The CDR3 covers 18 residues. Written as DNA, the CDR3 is TGCGCCAGCAGCTTATATGGACCGGAGGGGGCTTATAATTCACCCCTCCACTTT. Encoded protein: CASSLYGPEGAYNSPLHF. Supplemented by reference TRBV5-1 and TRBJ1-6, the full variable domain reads KAGVTQTPRYLIKTRGQQVTLSCSPISGHRSVSWYQQTPGQGLQFLFEYFSETQRNKGNFPGRFSGRQFSNSRSEMNVSTLELGDSALYLCASSLYGPEGAYNSPLHFGNGTRLTVT.

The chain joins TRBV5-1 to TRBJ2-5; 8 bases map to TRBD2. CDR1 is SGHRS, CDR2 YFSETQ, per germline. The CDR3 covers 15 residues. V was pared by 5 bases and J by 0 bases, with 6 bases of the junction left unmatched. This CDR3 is CASSLAGPYQETQYF. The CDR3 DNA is TGCGCCAGCAGTCTAGCGGGCCCCTACCAAGAGACCCAGTACTTC.

The CDR3 nucleotides are TGTGCCTGGTCCGGGACTAGCGGTTACAATGAGCAGTTCTTC. It yields the protein CAWSGTSGYNEQFF. The V call is TRBV30, the J call TRBJ2-1; 11 bases are shared with TRBD2. After removal of 5 bases from V and 4 bases from J, the junction contained 4 bases not matched to a gene. The CDR3 is 14 amino acids. Germline V gene lookup returns CDR1 GTSNPN and CDR2 SVGIG (reference sequence).

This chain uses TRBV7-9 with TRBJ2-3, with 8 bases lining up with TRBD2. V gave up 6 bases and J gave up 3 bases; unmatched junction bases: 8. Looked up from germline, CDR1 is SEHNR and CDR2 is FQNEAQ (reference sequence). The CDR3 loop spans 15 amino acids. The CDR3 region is CASSSPGGPTDTQYF. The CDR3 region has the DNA TGTGCCAGCAGTTCTCCGGGAGGGCCAACAGATACGCAGTATTTT.

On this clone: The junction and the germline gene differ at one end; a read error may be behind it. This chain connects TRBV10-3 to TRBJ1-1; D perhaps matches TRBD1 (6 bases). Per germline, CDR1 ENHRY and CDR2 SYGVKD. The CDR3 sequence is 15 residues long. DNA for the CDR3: TGTGCCATCAGTGAGTCATTCCAGGGGCCATCGGAGATGGCCTTT. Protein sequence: CAISESFQGPSEMAF.

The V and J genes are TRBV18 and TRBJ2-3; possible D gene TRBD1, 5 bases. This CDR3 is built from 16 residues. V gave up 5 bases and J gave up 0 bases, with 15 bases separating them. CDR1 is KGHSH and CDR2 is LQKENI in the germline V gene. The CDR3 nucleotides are TGTGCCAGCTCAAGTAGGGGATTGGGGAGCACAGATACGCAGTATTTT. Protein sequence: CASSSRGLGSTDTQYF.